This TCR beta chain was identified during a study of cytomegalovirus exposure and HLA in healthy donors. Study-wide findings and caveats: Reports indicated that the classifier achieved high specificity and sensitivity in diagnosing cytomegalovirus status. Among donors in an Asian-associated ancestry cluster, a later analysis reportedly found fewer N-insertions than the roughly 610-donor mean. Most observed TCR sequences were rare, whereas some public TCRs were detected in many donors.

The PCR had 60 Vbeta and 13 Jbeta primers. Libraries were prepared by immunoSEQ multiplex PCR; TCRdb keeps only in-frame clonotypes and omits some of them. The table shows some 100,000 clones, with roughly 79% occurring only once. Concerning this clone: Its antigen is undetermined.

At the time of sampling, donors were nominally healthy, though unrecorded immune exposures were likely. The CDR3 length is 16 residues. This rearrangement joins TRBV21-1 to TRBJ2-3; the table's D call TRBD1 went unverified against the DNA. TRBV21-1 is described as a pseudogene. The source of this sequence is a woman in her twenties or thirties in good health and CMV-seronegative. Input material: PBMCs. Here the CDR3 DNA reads TGTGCCAGCAGCACCCTGTCGGCAGGATGGACAGATACGCAGTATTTT. Protein: CASSTLSAGWTDTQYF.